The clone carrying this TCR beta chain was counted once. Antigen specificity is unknown. TCRdb keeps only in-frame clones here, not all; method: immunoSEQ multiplex PCR. The sample carries about 1.4 million clones, approximately 97% recorded once. CD45RA+ naive and CD45RA-negative memory subsets were separated from CD4+ cells. This sample was taken from a study of shared clonotypes between healthy human individuals. Study-wide context: Researchers assigned three CD4 naive, three CD4 memory, two CD8 naive and one CD8 memory plate to each donor.

Trimming removed 0 bases from V and 0 bases from J; junction bases left unmatched: 4. The CDR3 totals 16 residues. Germline V gives CDR1 SGHRS, CDR2 YFSETQ. Study findings and constraints: It was anticipated that sequencing depth would influence how many clonotypes donors shared.

J is TRBJ2-3 and V is TRBV5-1, with 7 positions matching TRBD2. Sequencing was performed on naive CD4+ T cells sorted from blood. Subset given: CD45RA+ positively selected. The receptor comes from a young man in good health. CDR3 protein: CASSLVGGISTDTQYF. CDR3 in DNA: TGCGCCAGCAGCTTGGTGGGGGGGATAAGCACAGATACGCAGTATTTT.